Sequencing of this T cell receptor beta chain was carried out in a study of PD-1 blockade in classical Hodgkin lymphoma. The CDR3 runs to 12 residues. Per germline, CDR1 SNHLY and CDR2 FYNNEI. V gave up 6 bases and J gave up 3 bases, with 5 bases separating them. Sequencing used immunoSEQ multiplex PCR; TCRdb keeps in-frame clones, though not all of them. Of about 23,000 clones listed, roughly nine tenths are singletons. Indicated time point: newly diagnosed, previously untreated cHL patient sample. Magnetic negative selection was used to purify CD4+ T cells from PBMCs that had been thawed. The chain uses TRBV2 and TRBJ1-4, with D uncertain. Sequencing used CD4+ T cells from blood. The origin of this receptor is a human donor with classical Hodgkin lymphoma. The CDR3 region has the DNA TGTGCCAGCAGGACGGCTAATGAAAAACTGTTTTTT. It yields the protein CASRTANEKLFF.